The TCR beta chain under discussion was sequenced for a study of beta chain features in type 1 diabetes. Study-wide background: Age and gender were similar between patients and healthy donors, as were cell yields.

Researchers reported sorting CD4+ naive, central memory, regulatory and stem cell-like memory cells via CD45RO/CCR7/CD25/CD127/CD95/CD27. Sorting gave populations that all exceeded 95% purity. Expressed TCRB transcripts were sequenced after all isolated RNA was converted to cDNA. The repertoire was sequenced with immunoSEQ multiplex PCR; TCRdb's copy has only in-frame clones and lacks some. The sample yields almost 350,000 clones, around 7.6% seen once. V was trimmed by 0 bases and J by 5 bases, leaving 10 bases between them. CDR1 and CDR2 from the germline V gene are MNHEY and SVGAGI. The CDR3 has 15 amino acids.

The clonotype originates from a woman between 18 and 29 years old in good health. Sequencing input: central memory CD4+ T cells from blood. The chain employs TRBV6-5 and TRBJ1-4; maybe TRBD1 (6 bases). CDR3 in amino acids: CASSYSPGTNEKLFF. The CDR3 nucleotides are TGTGCCAGCAGTTACTCTCCGGGGACAAATGAAAAACTGTTTTTT.